This section outlines one TCR beta chain sequence together with its context. This sample is drawn from a study of blood T cell repertoires in COVID-19. Study details: The origin of the acute and convalescent COVID-19 samples was the United States, Italy and Spain. In each case, the material was cDNA or gDNA derived from T cells, B-cell-depleted T cells, or PBMCs.

This table comes from immunoSEQ multiplex PCR, and its TCRdb copy is limited to in-frame clones, with some not included. The table shows a few hundred thousand clones, with about 90% occurring only once. The germline gives CDR1 MNHEY, CDR2 SMNVEV (reference sequence). The CDR3 is made up of 13 amino acids. Trimming removed 6 bases from V and 4 bases from J; junction bases left unmatched: 5. Assignments of participants to cohorts depended upon their own reported clinical history. Sequencing was performed on PBMCs or T cells enriched from blood (not recorded which). This rearrangement joins TRBV27 to TRBJ2-7; 8 bases match TRBD1. This receptor was taken from a woman in her late teens or twenties with acute COVID-19. CDR3 nucleotide sequence: TGTGCCAGCAGCTGGGACAGGAGTTACGAGCAGTACTTC. It is translated as CASSWDRSYEQYF.